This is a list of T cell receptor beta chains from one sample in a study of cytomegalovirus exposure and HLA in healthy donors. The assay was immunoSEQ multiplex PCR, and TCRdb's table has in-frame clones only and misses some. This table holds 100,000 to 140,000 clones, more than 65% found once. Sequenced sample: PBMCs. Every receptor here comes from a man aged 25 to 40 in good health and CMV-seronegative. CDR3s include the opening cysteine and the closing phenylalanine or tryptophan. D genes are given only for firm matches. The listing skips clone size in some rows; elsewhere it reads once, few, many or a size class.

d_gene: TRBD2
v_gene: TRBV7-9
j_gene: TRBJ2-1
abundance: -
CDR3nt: TGTGCCAGCAGCTCTCTAGCGGGAGGGCCAAATGAGCAGTTCTTC
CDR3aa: CASSSLAGGPNEQFF

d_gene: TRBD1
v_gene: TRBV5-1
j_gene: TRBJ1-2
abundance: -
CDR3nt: TGCGCCAGCAGCTTGCAGGCAGGGGGCGTCGGCTACACCTTC
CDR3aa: CASSLQAGGVGYTF

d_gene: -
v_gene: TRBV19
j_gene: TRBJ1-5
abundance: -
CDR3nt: TGTGCCAGTAGTACAGGCCGGTGGGATCAGCCCCAGCATTTT
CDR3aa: CASSTGRWDQPQHF

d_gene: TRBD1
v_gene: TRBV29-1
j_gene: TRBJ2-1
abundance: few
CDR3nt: TGCAGCGTTGGCGGGACAGGGGGCGTGAAAAATGAGCAGTTCTTC
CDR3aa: CSVGGTGGVKNEQFF

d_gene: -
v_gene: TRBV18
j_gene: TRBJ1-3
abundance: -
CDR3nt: TGTGCCAGCTCACCAGGGAGAAGCTCTGGAAACACCATATATTTT
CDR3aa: CASSPGRSSGNTIYF

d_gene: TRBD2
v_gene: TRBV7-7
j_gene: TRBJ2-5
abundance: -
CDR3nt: TGTGCTAGCAGCTTAGCGGGCTCGGTGGAGACCCAGTACTTC
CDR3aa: CASSLAGSVETQYF

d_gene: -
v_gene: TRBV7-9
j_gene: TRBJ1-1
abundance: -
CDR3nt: TGTGCCAGCAGCTTAGACGGGTACACTGAAGCTTTCTTT
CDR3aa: CASSLDGYTEAFF

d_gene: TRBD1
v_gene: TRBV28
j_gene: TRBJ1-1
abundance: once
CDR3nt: TGTGCCAGCAGAATACAGGGGACTGAAGCTTTCTTT
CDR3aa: CASRIQGTEAFF

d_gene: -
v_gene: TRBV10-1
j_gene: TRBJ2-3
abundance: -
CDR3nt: TGCGCCAGCAGTAAGACCGGGACTAGCACAGATACGCAGTATTTT
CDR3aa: CASSKTGTSTDTQYF

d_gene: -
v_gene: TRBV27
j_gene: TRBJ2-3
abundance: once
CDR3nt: TGTGCCAGCAGGCAACCAGGGTGGACGGATACGCAGTATTTT
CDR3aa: CASRQPGWTDTQYF

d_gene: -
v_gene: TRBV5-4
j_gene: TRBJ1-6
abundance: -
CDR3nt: TGTGCCAGCACCCCAGGGGTCTCATCACCCCTCCACTTT
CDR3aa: CASTPGVSSPLHF

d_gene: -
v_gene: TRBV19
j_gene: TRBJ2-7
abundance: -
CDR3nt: TGTGCCAGCGCGGGGACCCGCATAGGCGAGCAGTACTTC
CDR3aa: CASAGTRIGEQYF

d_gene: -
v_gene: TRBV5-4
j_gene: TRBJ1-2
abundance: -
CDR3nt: TGTGCCAGCAGCCCGGTGGGGGGACCCTTTAACTATGGCTACACCTTC
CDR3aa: CASSPVGGPFNYGYTF

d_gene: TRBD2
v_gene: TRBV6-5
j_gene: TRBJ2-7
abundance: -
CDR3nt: TGTGCCAGCAGTTTCCAGGGCGGGGGAGCGGACGAGCAGTACTTC
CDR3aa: CASSFQGGGADEQYF

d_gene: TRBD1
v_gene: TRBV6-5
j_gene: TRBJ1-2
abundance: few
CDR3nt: TGTGCCAGCAGGGACAGGGAGATCTATGGCTACACCTTC
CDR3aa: CASRDREIYGYTF

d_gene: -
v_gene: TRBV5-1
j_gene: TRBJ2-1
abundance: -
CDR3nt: TGCGCCAGCAGCTCCGGACTGGCGGATCTCGGTGAGCAGTTCTTC
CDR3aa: CASSSGLADLGEQFF

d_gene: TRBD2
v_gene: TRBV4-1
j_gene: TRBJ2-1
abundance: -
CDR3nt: TGCGCCAGCAGCCAAGATGCAGCGGGAGTCTCGCCATACAATGAGCAGTTCTTC
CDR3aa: CASSQDAAGVSPYNEQFF

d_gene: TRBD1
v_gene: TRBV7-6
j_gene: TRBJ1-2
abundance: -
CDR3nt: TGTGCCAGCAGCATGCGACAGGGGTTCGGCTACACCTTC
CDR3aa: CASSMRQGFGYTF

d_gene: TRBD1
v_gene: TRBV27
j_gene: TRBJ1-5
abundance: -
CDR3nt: TGTGCCAGCAGCTCAGACAGGGTTCAGCCCCAGCATTTT
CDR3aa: CASSSDRVQPQHF

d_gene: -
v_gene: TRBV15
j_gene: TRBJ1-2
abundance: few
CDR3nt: TGTGCCACCAGCAGGTGGGTACGGGATAACTATGGCTACACCTTC
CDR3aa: CATSRWVRDNYGYTF

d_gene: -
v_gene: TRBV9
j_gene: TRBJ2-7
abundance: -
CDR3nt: TGTGCCAGCAGCCCTACGGGGTACGAGCAGTACTTC
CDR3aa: CASSPTGYEQYF

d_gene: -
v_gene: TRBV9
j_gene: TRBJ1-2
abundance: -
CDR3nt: TGTGCCAGCAGCGTCGGTGCAGGCCAAGGCTACACCTTC
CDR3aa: CASSVGAGQGYTF

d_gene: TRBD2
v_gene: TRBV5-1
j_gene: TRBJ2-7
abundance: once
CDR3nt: TGCGCCAGCAGCTCCGAGGGACTAGCCTACGAGCAGTACTTC
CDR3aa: CASSSEGLAYEQYF

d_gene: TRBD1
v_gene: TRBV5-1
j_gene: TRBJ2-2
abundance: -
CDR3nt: TGCGCCACCTTTACCGGGACAGGGGAGGACACCGGGGAGCTGTTTTTT
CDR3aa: CATFTGTGEDTGELFF

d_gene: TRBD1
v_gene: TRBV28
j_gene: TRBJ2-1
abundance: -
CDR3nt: TGTGCCAGCAGCCCGAACGAGGGGGCCCCATTCTACAATGAGCAGTTCTTC
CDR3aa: CASSPNEGAPFYNEQFF

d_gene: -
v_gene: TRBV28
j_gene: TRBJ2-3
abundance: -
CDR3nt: TGTGCCAGCAGTTTATGGTTCGCGGCGACGTCAGATACGCAGTATTTT
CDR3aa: CASSLWFAATSDTQYF

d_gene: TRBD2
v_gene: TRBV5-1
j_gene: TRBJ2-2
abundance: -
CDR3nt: TGCGCCAGCAGCTTGGGTCTAGCGGGGAACACCGGGGAGCTGTTTTTT
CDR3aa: CASSLGLAGNTGELFF

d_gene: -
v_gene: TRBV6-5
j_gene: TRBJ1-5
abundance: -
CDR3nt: TGTGCCAGCAGTTACTCGGGGCAGGGTGGTCAGCCCCAGCATTTT
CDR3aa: CASSYSGQGGQPQHF

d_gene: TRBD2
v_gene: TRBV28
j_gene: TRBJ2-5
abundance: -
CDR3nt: TGTGCCAGCAGAAGGACTAGCGGGTATCGAGAGACCCAGTACTTC
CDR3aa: CASRRTSGYRETQYF

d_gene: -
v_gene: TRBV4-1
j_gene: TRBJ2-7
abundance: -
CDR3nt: TGCGCCAGCAGCCAAGGCGCGACAGGAAACTACGAGCAGTACTTC
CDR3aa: CASSQGATGNYEQYF

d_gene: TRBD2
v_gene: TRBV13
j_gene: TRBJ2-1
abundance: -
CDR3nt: TGTGCCAGCAGCCTCGGCCTAGCGGGGGTGAATGAGCAGTTCTTC
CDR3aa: CASSLGLAGVNEQFF

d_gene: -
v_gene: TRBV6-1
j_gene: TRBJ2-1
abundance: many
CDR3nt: TGTGCCAGCAGTGGCTTAGGGGGTTGGGCCTACAATGAGCAGTTCTTC
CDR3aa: CASSGLGGWAYNEQFF

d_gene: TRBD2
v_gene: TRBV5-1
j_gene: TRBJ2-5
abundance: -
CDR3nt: TGCGCCAGCCGTGCCATACTAGCGGGAAAAGAGACCCAGTACTTC
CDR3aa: CASRAILAGKETQYF

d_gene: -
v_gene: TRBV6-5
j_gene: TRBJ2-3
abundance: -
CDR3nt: TGTGCCAGCAGCGAACACGATAATACGCAGTATTTT
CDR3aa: CASSEHDNTQYF

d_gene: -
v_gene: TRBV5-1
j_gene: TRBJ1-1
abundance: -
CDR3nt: TGCGCCAGCGCTCTAGCGGGACTCAGGAACACTGAAGCTTTCTTT
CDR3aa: CASALAGLRNTEAFF

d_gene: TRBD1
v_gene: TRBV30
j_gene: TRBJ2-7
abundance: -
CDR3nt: TGTGCCTGGAGTTTACAGGGGGCGGACTACGAGCAGTACTTC
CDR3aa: CAWSLQGADYEQYF

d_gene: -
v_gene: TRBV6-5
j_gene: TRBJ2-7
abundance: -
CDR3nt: TGTGCCAGCAGTCCCCCAGGCAGGGCGATTAACGAGCAGTACTTC
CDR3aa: CASSPPGRAINEQYF

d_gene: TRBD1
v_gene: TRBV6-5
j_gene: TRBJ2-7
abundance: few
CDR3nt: TGTGCCAGCAGTACAGGGGGCGAGCAGTACTTC
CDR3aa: CASSTGGEQYF

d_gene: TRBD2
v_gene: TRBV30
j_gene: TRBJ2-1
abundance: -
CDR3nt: TGTGCCTGGAGTCCCCGCGGGGGGGCTTCCTACAATGAGCAGTTCTTC
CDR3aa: CAWSPRGGASYNEQFF

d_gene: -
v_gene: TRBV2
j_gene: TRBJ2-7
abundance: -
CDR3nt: TGTGCCAGCAGTGAATGGGAGGGGGAGATCTACGAGCAGTACTTC
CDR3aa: CASSEWEGEIYEQYF

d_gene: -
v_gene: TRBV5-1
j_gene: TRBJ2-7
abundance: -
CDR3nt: TGCGCCAGCAGCTTGGAGGTTTACGGGGTCCCCTCCTACGAGCAGTACTTC
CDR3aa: CASSLEVYGVPSYEQYF

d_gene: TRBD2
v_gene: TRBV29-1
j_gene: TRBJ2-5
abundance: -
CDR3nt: TGCAGCGTTGAGAGGGCGGGGGGCGCCGGGCAGTACTTC
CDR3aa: CSVERAGGAGQYF

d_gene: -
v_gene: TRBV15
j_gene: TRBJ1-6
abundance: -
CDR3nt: TGTGCCACCAGCAGAGACAGGGATAGTTCTTCACCCCTCCACTTT
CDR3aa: CATSRDRDSSSPLHF

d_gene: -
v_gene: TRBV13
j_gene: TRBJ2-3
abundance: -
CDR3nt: TGTGCCAGCAGCTTGGAGAGCACAGATACGCAGTATTTT
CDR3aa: CASSLESTDTQYF

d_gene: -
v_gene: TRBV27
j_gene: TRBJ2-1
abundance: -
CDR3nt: TGTGCCAGCAGTTCAACCAACGGGGTGAGGCAGTTCTTC
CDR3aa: CASSSTNGVRQFF

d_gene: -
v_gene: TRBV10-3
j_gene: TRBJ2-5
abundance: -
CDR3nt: TGTGCCACCCGCCGCGGCCAAGAGACCCAGTACTTC
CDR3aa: CATRRGQETQYF

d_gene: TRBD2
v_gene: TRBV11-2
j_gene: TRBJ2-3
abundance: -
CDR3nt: TGTGCCAGCAGCCTCTGGACTAGCGACACAGATACGCAGTATTTT
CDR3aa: CASSLWTSDTDTQYF

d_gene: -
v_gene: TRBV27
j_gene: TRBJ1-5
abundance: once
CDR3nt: TGTGCCAGCAGTGGACTTTATGGCGCCCAGCATTTT
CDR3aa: CASSGLYGAQHF

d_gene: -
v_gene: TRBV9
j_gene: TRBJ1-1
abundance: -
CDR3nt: TGTGCCAGCAGCGCGGGGTTAAGTTACGAAGCTTTCTTT
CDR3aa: CASSAGLSYEAFF

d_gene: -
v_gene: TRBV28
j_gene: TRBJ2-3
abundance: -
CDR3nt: TGTGCCAGCAGGAGCCCAGATACGCAGTATTTT
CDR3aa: CASRSPDTQYF